The sequence of this TCR beta chain was determined in a study of cytotoxic CD8 clonotypes in ibrutinib-treated CLL. Study-wide background: With a range of 6 to 36, the median treatment time before response samples were taken was more than 10 months. The study, taken as a whole, reports: Baseline levels of clonality went above those of age-matched healthy donors and moved with circulating CD8+ T-cell counts. For progressing versus sustained-remission patients, sampling times were not the same.

A word on this clone: Its cognate antigen is unknown.

The intended depth for sequencing was 1 in 200,000 to 1 in 1 million T cells. Profiling relied on immunoSEQ multiplex PCR, and the TCRdb table lists in-frame clones only, not all of them. The data show approximately 280,000 clones, less than 85% seen once. Trimming pared 0 bases from V and 1 base from J, leaving 10 bases between. The germline V gene encodes CDR1 MNHEY and CDR2 SMNVEV (reference sequence). CDR3 length: 15 residues. This TCR derives from a human donor with chronic lymphocytic leukemia. This specimen was PBMCs, taken at disease progression, from a patient treated with ibrutinib. This chain connects TRBV27 to TRBJ2-7; D not certain. DNA for the CDR3: TGTGCCAGCAGTTTATCGTATATGGGGTCCTACGAGCAGTACTTC. Encoded protein: CASSLSYMGSYEQYF.